The 20 T cell receptor beta chains in this list originate from one sample, sequenced in a study of cytomegalovirus exposure and HLA in healthy donors. The PCR used 60 Vbeta and 13 Jbeta primers. The data were produced by immunoSEQ multiplex PCR, yet TCRdb's version contains in-frame clones alone and is incomplete. The sample gives 95,000 to 150,000 clones, roughly three fifths of which show up once; about 8.1% is in the top ten. The sequenced sample was PBMCs. All receptors come from a woman aged 35 to 49 in good health and CMV-seropositive.

A word on this clone: The junction and the germline gene differ at one end; a read error may be behind it. The chain is built from TRBV7-7 and TRBJ2-7; D is perhaps TRBD1 (6 bases). Germline assignment: CDR1 SSHAT and CDR2 FNYEAQ (reference sequence). The CDR3 totals 15 residues. CDR3 in DNA: TGTGCTAGCAGTTCGCGGGTTGGACAGATCTACGAGCAGTACTTC. Residues: CASSSRVGQIYEQYF.

CDR3 in amino acids: CASSVVGGSQETQYF. Written as DNA, the CDR3 is TGTGCCAGCAGCGTAGTGGGGGGGTCCCAAGAGACCCAGTACTTC. The chain couples TRBV9 to TRBJ2-5; 7 nucleotides match TRBD2. The length of the CDR3 is 15 residues. Germline V CDR1 and CDR2: SGDLS, YYNGEE. After removal of 0 bases from V and 1 base from J, the junction contained 3 bases not matched to a gene.

The genes are TRBV2 and TRBJ2-1, with 15 bases aligning to TRBD2. CDR1 SNHLY and CDR2 FYNNEI come from the germline V gene. V was clipped by 10 bases and J by 9 bases; unmatched bases: 4. This CDR3 spans 13 amino acids. As DNA, the CDR3 is TGTGCCACCGGGACTAGCGGGGGGACTGAGCAGTTCTTC. Amino acid sequence: CATGTSGGTEQFF.

The chain uses TRBV27 and TRBJ2-1, with 9 bases that match TRBD1. Germline assignment: CDR1 MNHEY and CDR2 SMNVEV (reference sequence). V dropped 4 bases and J dropped 3; count of bases not matched to a gene: 1. This CDR3 spans 14 amino acids. Here the CDR3 reads CASSSTGGYNEQFF. CDR3 nucleotide sequence: TGTGCCAGCAGTTCGACAGGGGGCTACAATGAGCAGTTCTTC.

This clone was recorded once. V is TRBV2 and J is TRBJ2-2; a possible D gene is TRBD1 (5 bases). CDR3 length: 15 residues. Trimming took 6 bases from V and 1 from J, leaving 12 bases between them. In germline, CDR1 is SNHLY, CDR2 FYNNEI. The CDR3 loop is CASRTPRGNTGELFF. The CDR3 nucleotides read TGTGCCAGCAGAACTCCTAGGGGGAACACCGGGGAGCTGTTTTTT.

This clone was seen a few times. V and J are TRBV27 and TRBJ2-2; D gene unclear. This CDR3 has 13 residues. V was trimmed by 4 bases and J by 9 bases, leaving 12 bases between them. Germline V gives CDR1 MNHEY, CDR2 SMNVEV (reference sequence). CDR3 amino acids: CASSSRFDRELFF. CDR3 DNA: TGTGCCAGCAGTTCGCGCTTCGATCGGGAGCTGTTTTTT.

This chain joins TRBV4-2 and TRBJ1-1, with a tentative D call TRBD1 (5 bases). This CDR3 has 14 residues. Germline V CDR1 and CDR2: LGHNA, YNFKEQ. V was pared by 0 bases and J by 2 bases, with 7 bases between. CDR3 sequence reads: CASSQDRVNTEAFF. CDR3 sequence (DNA): TGTGCCAGCAGCCAAGACAGGGTCAACACTGAAGCTTTCTTT.

This chain uses TRBV2 with TRBJ1-1; D is uncertain. V was trimmed by 0 bases and J by 2 bases, leaving 7 bases between them. The germline gives CDR1 SNHLY, CDR2 FYNNEI. The CDR3 totals 14 residues. CDR3 bases: TGTGCCAGCAGTGAAGCACAGATCAACACTGAAGCTTTCTTT. Translated: CASSEAQINTEAFF.

The rearrangement joins TRBV19 to TRBJ1-4; TRBD1 agrees at 7 bases. The germline CDR1 and CDR2 sequences are LNHDA and SQIVND (reference sequence). With V trimmed by 5 bases and J by 8 bases, 5 bases remained unmatched. The CDR3 length is 13 residues. CDR3 in amino acids: CASSETGTEKLFF. CDR3 coding DNA: TGTGCCAGTAGTGAGACAGGGACCGAAAAACTGTTTTTT.

This clone was observed a few times. Here the CDR3 DNA reads TGTGCCAGCAGCTTTGGACAGGGGAACACCGGGGAGCTGTTTTTT. Translating gives CASSFGQGNTGELFF. J is TRBJ2-2 and V is TRBV11-2; 8 nucleotides line up with TRBD1. The V and J ends lost 3 bases and 1 base, in that order; junction bases with no gene match: 1. Per the germline V gene, CDR1 is SGHAT and CDR2 is FQNNGV. The length of the CDR3 is 15 residues.

V gene TRBV19 combines with J gene TRBJ2-2, with 8 nucleotides matching TRBD1. The CDR3 is 16 amino acids. Germline trimming cut 7 bases from V and 0 bases from J; bases unmatched to any gene: 7. Germline V gene lookup returns CDR1 LNHDA and CDR2 SQIVND (reference sequence). CDR3 DNA: TGTGCCAGTACTCCCCCAGGGGGCCCGAACACCGGGGAGCTGTTTTTT. Amino acid sequence: CASTPPGGPNTGELFF.

The chain employs TRBV13 and TRBJ2-7, with D possibly being TRBD2 (6 bases). Deletions cut 1 base from V and 7 bases from J, with 14 bases between. From germline, CDR1 is PRHDT and CDR2 FYEKMQ (reference sequence). This CDR3 spans 14 amino acids. This CDR3 is CASSLVAGRGEQYF. The CDR3, as DNA: TGTGCCAGCAGCTTAGTGGCGGGGAGAGGAGAGCAGTACTTC.

The rearrangement links TRBV6-5 to TRBJ1-2, with D hard to call. Trimming cost V 0 bases and J 2 bases, with 7 bases left between them. Germline V gene lookup returns CDR1 MNHEY and CDR2 SVGAGI. There are 14 residues in the CDR3. CDR3 in DNA: TGTGCCAGCAGTTACTCGCGGGGAAACTATGGCTACACCTTC. Amino acid sequence: CASSYSRGNYGYTF.

This chain joins TRBV6-5 and TRBJ1-1; TRBD1 is a possible D gene (5 bases). CDR3 length: 14 amino acids. The V and J ends lost 4 bases and 1 base respectively, with 10 bases between them. The V gene's germline CDR1 is MNHEY and CDR2 SVGAGI. The CDR3 nucleotides are TGTGCCAGCAGTTTCGGGGGTTCGAACACTGAAGCTTTCTTT. This gives the protein CASSFGGSNTEAFF.

The rearrangement links TRBV7-3 to TRBJ2-1; 8 bases fit TRBD2. The CDR3 covers 15 residues. Per germline, CDR1 SGHTA and CDR2 FQGTGA. The trim removed 2 bases at V and 4 bases at J, leaving 4 bases unmatched. CDR3 nucleotide sequence: TGTGCCAGCAGCTTATTCCTAGCGGGTTACAATGAGCAGTTCTTC. Encoded protein: CASSLFLAGYNEQFF. The full variable domain, completed using reference TRBV7-3 and TRBJ2-1, is GAGVSQTPSNKVTEKGKYVELRCDPISGHTALYWYRQSLGQGPEFLIYFQGTGAADDSGLPNDRFFAVRPEGSVSTLKIQRTERGDSAVYLCASSLFLAGYNEQFFGPGTRLTVL.

Turning to this clone: Possible read error: a much larger clone is one base away. The V call is TRBV7-8, the J call TRBJ2-5; TRBD2 matches 11 bases. The assigned J gene may be wrong: the sequence end matches TRBJ2-7 better. CDR3 length: 18 amino acids. CDR1 SGHVS and CDR2 FQNEAQ come from the germline V gene. CDR3: CASSQHRLAGSVSYEQYF. In nucleotides, the CDR3 is TGTGCCAGCAGCCAACACCGACTAGCGGGAAGTGTCTCCTACGAGCAGTACTTC.

CDR3 loop: CASRQGTEAFF. For the CDR3, the DNA is TGTGCCAGCAGGCAGGGGACTGAAGCTTTCTTT. The rearrangement links TRBV27 to TRBJ1-1; tentative D call: TRBD1 (6 bases). Trimming left V 6 bases short and J 5 bases short, with 7 bases between. Germline V gene lookup returns CDR1 MNHEY and CDR2 SMNVEV (reference sequence). This CDR3 has 11 residues.

V gene TRBV6-6 combines with J gene TRBJ2-7; TRBD1 aligns across 9 bases. The CDR3 is 15 amino acids. Trimming took 5 bases from V and 4 from J; bases not matched to a gene: 9. CDR1 and CDR2 (germline): MNHNY, SVGAGI (reference sequence). Written as DNA, the CDR3 is TGTGCCAGCAGTCAAACCGGGACAGGGATTTACGAGCAGTACTTC. Translating gives CASSQTGTGIYEQYF.

The V and J genes are TRBV6-1 and TRBJ1-6; D is possibly TRBD1 (6 bases). CDR1 MNHNS and CDR2 SASEGT come from the germline V gene. The V gene lost 4 bases and the J gene lost 7 bases, with 11 bases spanning the gap. The CDR3 is 14 amino acids. The CDR3 loop is CASSGTGWNSPLHF. CDR3 DNA sequence: TGTGCCAGCAGTGGTACAGGGTGGAATTCACCCCTCCACTTT.

A few counts support this clone. The chain carries TRBV2 and TRBJ2-7, with D maybe TRBD1 (6 bases). V was clipped by 6 bases and J by 4 bases, with 13 bases between them. CDR3 length: 13 residues. Germline V gene data show CDR1 as SNHLY and CDR2 as FYNNEI. The CDR3 nucleotides are TGTGCCAGCAGCCAACAGGGCCCGTACGAGCAGTACTTC. It specifies CASSQQGPYEQYF. Drawing the rest from reference TRBV2 and TRBJ2-7, the complete variable domain is EPEVTQTPSHQVTQMGQEVILRCVPISNHLYFYWYRQILGQKVEFLVSFYNNEISEKSEIFDDQFSVERPDGSNFTLKIRSTKLEDSAMYFCASSQQGPYEQYFGPGTRLTVT.